This TCR beta chain emerged from a study of control samples from healthy donors and cancer patients. Clones were read by immunoSEQ multiplex PCR, and TCRdb kept only the in-frame ones, dropping some. Among roughly 400,000 clones listed, about nine tenths were seen once. Germline CDR1 and CDR2: MNHEY and SVGAGI. V was clipped by 0 bases and J by 4 bases, with 12 bases between them. The CDR3 consists of 15 residues. Sequencing was carried out using PBMCs. V usage is TRBV6-5 and J usage is TRBJ2-5; maybe TRBD1 (5 bases). This clonotype was sampled from a man aged 35 to 55 with head and neck cancer. The CDR3 reads CASSYSSGYGETQYF. DNA for the CDR3: TGTGCCAGCAGTTACTCGTCAGGGTACGGAGAGACCCAGTACTTC.